Following are 23 T cell receptor beta chains from one sample sequenced in a study of tumor-infiltrating lymphocytes in localized non-small cell lung cancer. Clones were sequenced by immunoSEQ multiplex PCR, and TCRdb holds only the in-frame ones, with some missing. The sample records about 8,400 clones, roughly 79% being singletons. The sample taken for sequencing was uninvolved lung tissue not adjacent to the tumor. The receptors originated from a human donor with non-small cell lung cancer.

The chain combines TRBV5-1 with TRBJ2-7, with 7 bases identical to TRBD2. Germline V gene lookup returns CDR1 SGHRS and CDR2 YFSETQ. The CDR3 extends over 15 amino acids. J lost 0 bases, V lost 4 bases, and 7 bases had no gene match. The CDR3 bases are TGCGCCAGCAGCATAAGCGGGGCCGTCTCCTACGAGCAGTACTTC. Protein sequence: CASSISGAVSYEQYF.

This clone showed up just a few times. This sequence joins TRBV19 and TRBJ1-5, with 7 bases that match TRBD1. The CDR3 has 15 amino acids. From germline, CDR1 is LNHDA and CDR2 SQIVND (reference sequence). Trimming took 7 bases from V and 0 from J; bases not matched to a gene: 6. The CDR3 here is CASKGQPNSNQPQHF. In nucleotides, the CDR3 is TGTGCCAGTAAGGGACAGCCAAATAGCAATCAGCCCCAGCATTTT.

This clone was seen a single time. This rearrangement joins TRBV19 to TRBJ2-3; no firm D call. This CDR3 comprises 16 residues. The V gene's germline CDR1 is LNHDA and CDR2 SQIVND (reference sequence). V lost 5 bases and J lost 6, with 21 bases in between. The CDR3 region is CASSVLPGPDVDTQYF. The CDR3 bases are TGTGCCAGTAGTGTCCTACCTGGACCCGATGTGGATACGCAGTATTTT.

This clone appeared once. The rearrangement joins TRBV28 to TRBJ1-1; TRBD1 matches 7 bases. The CDR3 is 17 amino acids. From germline, CDR1 is MDHEN and CDR2 SYDVKM. The ends lost 0 bases at V and 0 bases at J; junction bases unmatched: 7. The DNA for the CDR3 is TGTGCCAGCAGTTTATGGTACAGGGGCACTATGAACACTGAAGCTTTCTTT. Translation: CASSLWYRGTMNTEAFF. The entire variable domain, with the rest obtained from reference TRBV28 and TRBJ1-1, is as follows: DVKVTQSSRYLVKRTGEKVFLECVQDMDHENMFWYRQDPGLGLRLIYFSYDVKMKEKGDIPEGYSVSREKKERFSLILESASTNQTSMYLCASSLWYRGTMNTEAFFGQGTRLTVV.

The rearrangement links TRBV6-5 to TRBJ1-5; no clear D. The V gene's germline CDR1 is MNHEY and CDR2 SVGAGI. This CDR3 region has 13 residues. The V end was cut by 2 bases, the J end by 4 bases, with 6 bases between. The CDR3 coding sequence is TGTGCCAGCAGTTACAATACGAATCAGCCCCAGCATTTT. It yields the protein CASSYNTNQPQHF.

The chain joins TRBV28 to TRBJ2-2; D is ambiguous. V lost 7 bases to trimming and J lost 1 base, with 10 bases between them. The CDR3 is 14 residues long. Germline V gene lookup returns CDR1 MDHEN and CDR2 SYDVKM. The CDR3 DNA follows: TGTGCCAGCAAGGAGCGCGGGAACACCGGGGAGCTGTTTTTT. Residues: CASKERGNTGELFF.

By sample fraction, this clone is hyperexpanded. The chain combines TRBV7-9 with TRBJ1-1; TRBD1 agrees at 7 bases. V shed 5 bases and J 11 bases; nucleotides not matched to a gene: 11. In germline, CDR1 is SEHNR, CDR2 FQNEAQ (reference sequence). The CDR3 is 13 residues long. The CDR3, as DNA: TGTGCCAGCAGCCCCGGTTCGACAGGGAGTGCTTTCTTT. It translates to CASSPGSTGSAFF.

The chain employs TRBV19 and TRBJ1-2; D remains unclear. The V gene lost 6 bases and the J gene lost 3 bases, with 8 bases spanning the gap. CDR1 is LNHDA and CDR2 is SQIVND in the germline V gene (reference sequence). CDR3 length: 12 amino acids. The CDR3 loop reads CASRQTYYGYTF. CDR3 nucleotides: TGTGCCAGTAGGCAGACCTACTATGGCTACACCTTC.

This chain uses TRBV18 with TRBJ1-6, with D tentatively TRBD1 (6 bases). V dropped 3 bases and J dropped 7 bases, with 13 bases sitting between them. Per germline, CDR1 KGHSH and CDR2 LQKENI. CDR3 size: 15 residues. CDR3 in amino acids: CASSPSTGINSPLHF. The CDR3 coding sequence is TGTGCCAGCTCACCCTCAACAGGGATAAATTCACCCCTCCACTTT.

The chain uses TRBV19 and TRBJ1-2, with 12 bases lining up with TRBD1. The CDR3 has 13 residues. From germline, CDR1 is LNHDA and CDR2 SQIVND (reference sequence). V shed 9 bases and J 7 bases; nucleotides not matched to a gene: 6. The DNA of the CDR3 is TGTGCCAGCGGGACAGGGGGCACCCGTGGCTACACCTTC. Translated, it gives CASGTGGTRGYTF.

The chain carries TRBV10-1 and TRBJ2-7; 7 bases fit TRBD1. This CDR3 region has 14 residues. J gave up 7 bases and V 6 bases, and 12 bases lay outside the gene matches. CDR1 is WNHNN and CDR2 is SYGVQD in the germline V gene (reference sequence). Here the CDR3 DNA reads TGCGCCAGCAGCCCCGGGACAGCTAGAGAAGAGCAGTACTTC. This gives the protein CASSPGTAREEQYF.

This clone appeared a few times. The chain uses TRBV18 and TRBJ1-6, with D tentatively TRBD1 (6 bases). The CDR3 covers 14 residues. V was clipped by 2 bases and J by 10 bases, with 12 bases between them. The V gene's germline CDR1 is KGHSH and CDR2 LQKENI. CDR3 bases: TGTGCCAGCTCACCAGAACAGGGAAAGTCACCCCTCCACTTT. It is translated as CASSPEQGKSPLHF.

The gene calls are TRBV5-1 and TRBJ2-3; D ambiguous. Germline loops: CDR1 SGHRS, CDR2 YFSETQ. Trimming removed 4 bases at V and 2 bases at J, with 14 bases between. This CDR3 comprises 15 residues. The CDR3 DNA follows: TGCGCCAGCAGCCCGGACCGCGGAGACACAGATACGCAGTATTTT. The encoded protein is CASSPDRGDTDTQYF. Together with reference TRBV5-1 and TRBJ2-3, the CDR3 gives the full variable domain: KAGVTQTPRYLIKTRGQQVTLSCSPISGHRSVSWYQQTPGQGLQFLFEYFSETQRNKGNFPGRFSGRQFSNSRSEMNVSTLELGDSALYLCASSPDRGDTDTQYFGPGTRLTVL.

The V and J genes are TRBV9 and TRBJ2-7, with a weak D call TRBD1 (6 bases). The ends were cut back, 0 bases at V and 1 base at J, with 11 bases in the middle. The CDR3 length is 15 residues. From germline, CDR1 is SGDLS and CDR2 YYNGEE. This chain's CDR3 is CASSVDREGSYEQYF. In DNA, the CDR3 is TGTGCCAGCAGCGTAGACAGGGAAGGGTCCTACGAGCAGTACTTC.

This chain uses TRBV28 with TRBJ1-1, with a possible D match to TRBD1 (6 bases). This CDR3 comprises 15 residues. Germline values: CDR1 MDHEN, CDR2 SYDVKM. Trimming stripped 6 bases from V and 4 bases from J, with 18 bases between. CDR3 bases: TGTGCCAGCAGCTTAGGGGGGAGGGTAAGCACTGAAGCTTTCTTT. As protein: CASSLGGRVSTEAFF.

The gene calls are TRBV2 and TRBJ1-2; D gene ambiguous. CDR1 is SNHLY, CDR2 FYNNEI, per germline. Trimming shortened V by 6 bases and J by 3 bases, and 8 bases separated the two germline ends. This CDR3 spans 12 amino acids. CDR3 nucleotides: TGTGCCAGCAGGGCGAATTACTATGGCTACACCTTC. This encodes CASRANYYGYTF.

This clone is deemed medium-sized (0.01 to 0.1%). This chain links TRBV7-9 with TRBJ2-2; D is tentatively TRBD1 or TRBD2 (5 bases each). Per germline, CDR1 SEHNR and CDR2 FQNEAQ (reference sequence). Trimming removed 7 bases from V and 4 bases from J, with 10 bases in between. The CDR3 has 13 amino acids. This chain's CDR3 is CASTWGSTGELFF. CDR3 in DNA: TGTGCCAGCACTTGGGGGTCCACCGGGGAGCTGTTTTTT. The whole variable domain, filled in from reference TRBV7-9 and TRBJ2-2, reads DTGVSQNPRHKITKRGQNVTFRCDPISEHNRLYWYRQTLGQGPEFLTYFQNEAQLEKSRLLSDRFSAERPKGSFSTLEIQRTEQGDSAMYLCASTWGSTGELFFGEGSRLTVL.

The V gene is TRBV4-2, the J gene TRBJ1-5; a possible D gene is TRBD1 (6 bases). The CDR3 is 15 amino acids. Germline CDR1 LGHNA, CDR2 YNFKEQ. V lost 4 bases and J 6 bases, leaving 16 bases between the germline ends. CDR3 sequence: CASSLQPGAVQPQHF. In DNA, the CDR3 is TGTGCCAGCAGCCTCCAGCCAGGGGCCGTTCAGCCCCAGCATTTT.

This clone was observed a handful of times. This rearrangement joins TRBV29-1 to TRBJ2-7; D is unresolved. This CDR3 is built from 14 residues. CDR1 is SQVTM, CDR2 ANQGSEA, per germline. The V end lost 7 bases, the J end lost 3 bases, and 19 bases lay between the germline ends. For the CDR3, the DNA is TGCAGCGCCACCGGTTATGCTAGTTACTACGAGCAGTACTTC. Translation gives CSATGYASYYEQYF.

This clone is a singleton in its sample. The chain couples TRBV10-3 to TRBJ1-1; D is unclear. V was shortened by 10 bases and J by 1 base, with 13 bases between the two germline ends. The CDR3 is 13 residues long. Germline loops: CDR1 ENHRY, CDR2 SYGVKD. Written as DNA, the CDR3 is TGTGCCACCTGGGGATCCGAGAACACTGAAGCTTTCTTT. Translated, it gives CATWGSENTEAFF.

This clone showed up just once. The chain joins TRBV6-1 to TRBJ2-3, with D perhaps given as TRBD1 or TRBD2 (5 bases each). Trimming stripped 3 bases from V and 1 base from J, with 23 bases between. The germline V gene encodes CDR1 MNHNS and CDR2 SASEGT. CDR3 length: 19 amino acids. The CDR3 nucleotides read TGTGCCAGCAGTGAGCTTGTGAGGGGTGGGTTGGGGGGCACAGATACGCAGTATTTT. As protein: CASSELVRGGLGGTDTQYF.

As regards this clone: Other DNA sequences in the sample encode the same CDR3. The chain recombines TRBV6-1 with TRBJ2-7, with D perhaps matching TRBD1 (5 bases). Germline CDR1 and CDR2: MNHNS and SASEGT. Trimming took off 2 bases at V and 1 base at J, with 6 bases between the two ends. The CDR3 totals 13 residues. CDR3 amino acids: CASSESGSYEQYF. The CDR3, as DNA: TGTGCCAGCAGTGAATCAGGGTCCTACGAGCAGTACTTC.

The V gene is TRBV6-1, the J gene TRBJ1-5, with a weak D call TRBD1 (5 bases). The CDR3 totals 14 residues. With 2 bases removed from V and 7 bases from J, the gap between germline ends came to 12 bases. Germline V gene lookup returns CDR1 MNHNS and CDR2 SASEGT. CDR3 in amino acids: CASSENQGGQPQHF. The CDR3 nucleotides read TGTGCCAGCAGTGAAAATCAGGGAGGACAGCCCCAGCATTTT.